The subject of this entry is one T cell receptor beta chain. Its antigen target is currently unknown. Base qualities are missing; no much larger clone stands one base away. Relative to germline, V is 5 bases shorter and J is 4 bases shorter, with 20 bases between their ends. Based on the germline V gene, the CDR1 and CDR2 sequences are MDHEN and SYDVKM. The CDR3 numbers 16 residues from cysteine through phenylalanine. CDR3 DNA only is kept here, 48 bases in frame from base 1. TCR CDR3 regions were amplified from genomic DNA by multiplex PCR using the deep immunoSEQ assay. Extracted genomic DNA from each cell subset was distributed evenly across all wells of several immunoSEQ 96-well plates, and each plate was treated as a replicate. For sorted subsets, about 200 ng genomic DNA, equal to some 28,000 T cell genomes, was loaded into each replicate PCR. Purified libraries were quantified with a Qubit 3.0 fluorometer, sized on a Bioanalyzer 2100, and re-quantified with the KAPA Library Quantification kit. Each immunoSEQ 96-well plate was sequenced on its own single-read 150-cycle Illumina NextSeq 550 flow cell. On the authors' methods: The immunoSEQ output contained only junctional sequences without quality scores, so filtering could not match that applied to full-length reads. Sequences were annotated with PyIR, a Python wrapper for IgBLAST v1.9, and V/J genes and CDR3 were assigned using IMGT germline references. Reads were removed for weak V/J assignments (E-value above 1e-6), missing CDR3, stop codons, out-of-frame junctions, or ambiguous translated residues. V3J clonotypes were defined as sequences sharing an identical inferred V gene, J gene, and CDR3 amino acid sequence. Percentage overlap between repertoires was computed as shared unique clonotypes divided by the size of the smaller repertoire. RTK rarefaction, the Chao1 estimator, and Recon v2.1 estimates of unobserved clonotypes were used to assess repertoire richness. Generation probabilities were computed with OLGA for all TCRbeta clonotypes obtained by the gDNA method from a few donors. The table was pulled from immuneACCESS by TCRdb, which kept in-frame rearrangements only. Such tables lose some clones; where checked, under half of the loss comes from unresolved V genes, and the rest has no known cause. V and J calls plus clone size are reproduced from that table; the DNA served to infer D and trimming. This sample is represented by under 2.5 million clones; 85% to 95% of them were singletons. The top ten clonotypes cover approximately 0.41% of the sample.

The donors were healthy, HIV-negative adults with no recently reported acute infections or vaccinations. Only Caucasian adults living in Nashville, Tennessee, USA were represented among the donors. Magnetic negative selection was used to enrich CD4+ T cells, after which naive cells were positively selected on CD45RA and the negative fraction became the memory subset. Blood was collected by leukapheresis, and PBMCs were isolated by Ficoll-Histopaque density gradient centrifugation and then cryopreserved in liquid nitrogen vapor phase. Purity and quantity of every magnetically sorted T cell population were checked by analytical flow cytometry. From each sorted fraction, genomic DNA was isolated and quantified by UV absorbance on a Nanodrop 2000c. The data originate from a study of shared clonotypes between healthy human individuals (dated by TCRdb to about 2020). In the study overall: The cohort comprised two women and a few men aged 18 to 49 years. Blood TCR repertoires of five healthy adults were deeply sequenced to estimate repertoire size and the extent of clonotype sharing between individuals. Each donor's leukapheresis produced roughly between about 0.8 and 10 billion PBMCs. For each donor, three plates each were used for CD4 naive and CD4 memory, two plates were used for CD8 naive, and one plate was used for CD8 memory. To increase sequencing depth and limit assay-specific biases, different laboratories used diverse techniques to prepare libraries and sequence TCR repertoires. What the study reported, not specific to this receptor: Compared with non-shared clonotypes, clonotypes shared by all four sorted-subset donors had higher generation probabilities. Incomplete sequencing was indicated by rarefaction of sorted-subset datasets, despite the large sequencing depth. Because the study included a small number of donors, the genetic and exposure-history diversity represented was limited. Estimated clonotype richness was generally larger for naive than for memory subsets. When four donors were compared, the shared fraction of clonotypes was roughly 4.8% for naive CD4, approximately 3.3% for naive CD8, 2% to 2.5% for memory CD4, and around 0.37% for memory CD8. Sampling was restricted to blood, and TCR repertoires in tissue are likely to differ from TCR repertoires in blood. Based on pairwise subsampling, the degree of clonotype sharing among donors was expected to be affected by sequencing depth.

The sample consisted of naive CD4+ T cells from PBMCs. This specimen's cell subset or site label, per the study, means: CD45RA+ positively selected. The source is a man aged 18 to 29 in good health. Some clones in this sample may be carry-over from other donors' samples. This receptor chain uses TRBV28 and TRBJ1-2; the best D guess is TRBD1, with 6 bases matching. The nucleotides read TGTGCCAGCAGTCCTCCCCGGACAGACTACCTCTATGGCTACACCTTC. Translation gives CASSPPRTDYLYGYTF.